The sequence of this T cell receptor (beta chain) was determined in a study of cytomegalovirus exposure and HLA in healthy donors (dated by TCRdb to about 2017). Looking at the study overall: According to an earlier analysis of 587 of the donors, 150 million to 200 million T cells yielded 95 million to 140 million unique TCR beta sequences and around 280 Gb of sequence data. The genetic ancestry cluster associated with self-reported Caucasian donors included about 84% of the 398 genotyped donors. To study patterns of TCR occurrence, a later analysis re-analyzed previously published TCR beta repertoires from more than 550 donors and added high-resolution HLA genotyping. A handful of DR-DQ haplotypes were handled as single units for association and clustering because linkage in the cohort was strong. HLA typing included class I and class II loci at four-digit resolution. The study was designed to test whether signatures of past pathogen exposure could be identified by cataloging public T cell receptors. A later genetic analysis used genome-wide SNP genotypes for about 65% of the roughly 670 donors, treating that subset as a discovery cohort. On average, 235,054 unique TCR beta nucleotide sequences were sequenced per donor among fewer than 500 genotyped donors of the cohort, with around 19% of those sequences being non-productive. All discovery cohort repertoires had been generated using a single sequencing platform. The study used immunosequencing to profile the T cell repertoires of approximately 650 subjects and linked those repertoires to cytomegalovirus serostatus. Donor age, sex, ethnicity and CMV serostatus were collected together with the repertoire data. In the later analysis, no new phenotypic data were used to find candidate immune exposures; instead, reliance was placed on TCR beta sequences and their occurrence across donors. The study combined high-throughput TCR immunosequencing, statistical association of individual TCRs with disease status, and machine learning to predict cytomegalovirus infection status. In an earlier analysis of roughly 580 of the donors, high-throughput TCR beta sequencing was used to judge whether each TCR beta V gene segment behaved as functional or pseudogenic. A separate validation cohort of 100 to 150 different subjects was used in addition to the approximately 610-subject first cohort. Approximately 330 gigabases of sequencing data and 70 million to 100 million unique TCR sequences made up an early release that covered approximately 620 HLA-typed donors. The number of typed donors differed by locus: roughly 629-640 for A, B, C, DRB1 and DQB1; approximately 520 for DQA1; 606 for DPA1; and some 430 for DPB1. Results the study describes overall, beyond this receptor: According to the authors, the approach could potentially be generalized to other disease states and immunological phenotypes. In an earlier analysis of approximately 600 of the donors, most TCR beta V segments were observed in productive rearrangements about 90% or about 30% of the time, broadly matching IMGT annotations. Immune exposure information for the cohort was limited to CMV serostatus. A group of highly shared sequence variants was considered likely to be a technical artifact of the sequencing pipeline. Because HLA typing was unavailable for some donors at each locus, only the typed subset was used in association tests. A further reported finding was that TCR beta sequences accurately predicted the HLA-A and HLA-B alleles for most subjects in the first cohort. A later analysis reported that several top co-occurrence clusters appeared linked to parvovirus B19, influenza, CMV and Epstein-Barr virus. The presence/absence analyses assumed that sequencing depth was roughly uniform across donors, and that assumption may not be true. Linkage disequilibrium might explain the correlated functional status among segregating V segments, but an unknown experimental factor could not be ruled out. In a later analysis, around 17,000 TCR beta sequences were associated with specific HLA alleles at a false discovery rate of 0.05. The study gave a list of some 150 TCR beta chains associated with cytomegalovirus. Because counts were too low, roughly 18 rarely observed V segments, including chromosome 9 orphons, were left out of the earlier analysis of 500 to 650 of the donors. V-gene and J-gene trimming of TCR beta chains was associated with a missense DCLRE1C variant in a later genetic analysis, and the association was replicated in an independent cohort. A later analysis found that TCR association rates varied across HLA loci, with DRB1 alleles showing the most associated TCRs and HLA-C alleles the fewest. A later genetic analysis reported fewer N-insertions in productive TCRs among donors in an Asian-associated ancestry cluster than the 666-donor mean. In vitro tests confirmed that a few of the cytomegalovirus-associated TCR beta chains recognize cytomegalovirus antigens. The classifier was reported to diagnose cytomegalovirus status with high specificity and sensitivity in both the original and validation cohorts. In a later analysis, HLA-associated TCR beta chains showed more clonal expansion and lower generation probabilities than non-associated chains that were equally common. When HLA alleles, especially DR and DQ, strongly co-occurred, attributing TCR associations to individual alleles was difficult. Some IMGT-functional V segments, including TRBV6-2 and TRBV6-3, could not be told apart with the 87-base-pair reads, so those segments were excluded. While some public TCRs were present in many individuals, most TCR sequences turned up only very rarely across donors. Only TCR beta chains were sequenced in this cohort, and the absence of alpha or paired-chain data limited detectable features. A later analysis found that most CMV-associated TCR beta chains appeared HLA-restricted, with HLA associations seemingly driven largely by CMV exposure.

Receptor amplification or capture employed the immunoSEQ multiplex PCR assay. For the multiplex PCR, a mixture combining 60 forward primers for TCR Vbeta segments and 13 reverse primers for TCR Jbeta segments was used. The CDR3 region of rearranged TCR beta genes was amplified from genomic DNA by a multiplex PCR assay. On the Illumina HiSeq System, the amplified TCR beta libraries were sequenced as 87-base-pair reads. Concerning the study's data processing: A later analysis tallied around 82 million unique TCR beta chains across the 666 repertoires, and about 12 million of those chains were shared by two or more donors. Raw reads were error-corrected and collapsed into unique sequences by a nearest-neighbor algorithm in which closely related sequences were merged to remove PCR and sequencing errors. V, D and J gene segments were assigned by aligning CDR3 sequences to IMGT reference sequences. Each retained sequence needed at least a six-nucleotide match to both a V gene segment and a J gene segment. A rearrangement was called productive if the CDR3 had no stop codons and remained in frame with V and J, and every other rearrangement was called non-productive. CDR3 was defined according to IMGT convention as the region running from the second conserved V-encoded cysteine to the conserved J-encoded phenylalanine. In an earlier analysis of just under 600 of the donors, sequences lacking an unambiguous match to a single V gene segment were excluded. In an earlier analysis of 587 of the donors, V segments were called functional above 56.7% productive rearrangements and were called segregating when the between-donor standard deviation exceeded 5%. A statistical classification framework was developed to diagnose cytomegalovirus status using the catalog of TCR beta chain sequences. In a later analysis, TCR nucleotide sequences were compared against IMGT/GENE-DB human TR gene sequences so that V and J genes could be assigned. Using the TCRdist pipeline, a later analysis assigned CDR3 sequences along with most-parsimonious VDJ recombination scenarios. A later analysis defined each TCR beta chain by its CDR3 amino acid sequence plus V-gene family, and excluded reads lacking a unique V-gene family. To address suspected cross-contamination and a sequencing artifact, a later analysis removed 550 to 750 highly shared, low-generation-probability nucleotide sequences. A later analysis calculated a clonal expansion index for each public chain from normalized within-repertoire ranks of inferred template counts. In a later analysis, generation probabilities were computed using a VDJ recombination model fitted to out-of-frame rearrangements, and the results were checked against IGoR. A later analysis scored TCR-TCR, TCR-HLA and TCR-CMV co-occurrence with hypergeometric tests, applying a repertoire-size bias correction to TCR pairs. To estimate false discovery rates, a later analysis permuted the HLA or CMV assignments 20 times. A later analysis grouped co-occurring TCRs with DBSCAN, adding TCRdist sequence similarity when clustering within HLA-allele-positive subsets. Repertoires with fewer than 30,000 or more than 120,000 public chains were left out of co-occurrence clustering, as were a handful of repertoires with anomalous nucleotide sharing. TCRdb took over this immuneACCESS table, retaining in-frame rearrangements with V and J assigned. Such tables are incomplete; in checked studies, under half of the missing clones stem from an unresolved V gene, and the remainder is unexplained. The V and J calls and clone size come from that table; D and trimming were worked out from the DNA. The sample records approximately 81,000 clones, more than 60% of which are singletons. Under 3% of the sample is held by the ten biggest clonotypes.

The cohort was made up of 500 to 850 healthy bone marrow donors. At the time of sampling, all cohort members were nominally healthy, though unrecorded immune exposures were likely present. The donor was CMV seropositive and belonged to the group of more than 250 seropositive cohort members. Each donor provided a peripheral blood sample, and peripheral blood mononuclear cells were used for TCR beta sequencing. Genomic DNA extraction from the blood cell samples was performed with the Qiagen DNeasy Blood Extraction Kit. Trimmed from V: 5 bases; trimmed from J: 5 bases; junction bases lacking a gene match: 4. CDR1 and CDR2 were assigned from the germline V gene as SGHNT and YENEEA. The CDR3 holds 13 amino acids from the cysteine to the phenylalanine. Kept here is only the CDR3 DNA, which spans 39 bases and is read in frame from base 1. The sample holds a few counts of this clone. What antigen it recognizes has not been identified. Per-nucleotide qualities are absent, and no much larger clonotype sits a single base away.

The chain joins TRBV11-3 to TRBJ2-7, with 9 bases matching TRBD1. The sample was PBMCs. The clonotype comes from a middle-aged man in good health and CMV-seropositive. The CDR3 amino acid sequence is: CASSLQGADEQYF. The sequenced DNA: TGTGCCAGCAGCCTACAGGGGGCCGACGAGCAGTACTTC.